The rows below give T cell receptor beta chains drawn from one sample of a study of T cell responses to AZD1222 COVID-19 vaccine. Measured with immunoSEQ multiplex PCR; TCRdb has only the in-frame clones, and not every one. The sample lists about 120,000 clones; 70% to 90% were seen once. The input for sequencing was peripheral blood, taken on day 0 of AZD1222 vaccination. The origin of the receptors is an adult in good health. Both conserved end residues are part of each CDR3. D genes are given only for firm matches.

CASRKPGGDYGYTF	TGCGCCAGCAGAAAACCGGGTGGGGACTATGGCTACACCTTC	-	TRBV4-1	TRBJ1-2
CASSFSTGEVGYEQFF	TGTGCCAGCAGTTTCTCTACAGGGGAGGTTGGTTATGAGCAGTTCTTC	-	TRBV27	TRBJ2-1
CASSDVVYGYTF	TGTGCCAGCAGTGATGTGGTCTATGGCTACACCTTC	-	TRBV6-1	TRBJ1-2
CASSLSFYGYTF	TGTGCCAGCAGCTTAAGTTTCTATGGCTACACCTTC	-	TRBV7-2	TRBJ1-2
CASSELGRASPLHF	TGTGCCAGCAGTGAATTGGGACGGGCTTCACCCCTCCACTTT	-	TRBV6-1	TRBJ1-6
CASSFPEDEQFF	TGTGCCAGCAGTTTTCCCGAGGATGAGCAGTTCTTC	-	TRBV12-3/TRBV12-4	TRBJ2-1
CASSPGGGYSGNTIYF	TGTGCCAGCAGCCCCGGCGGGGGTTACTCTGGAAACACCATATATTTT	-	TRBV5-4	TRBJ1-3
CASSTTSGENTGELFF	TGTGCCAGCTCAACTACTAGCGGGGAGAACACCGGGGAGCTGTTTTTT	TRBD2	TRBV18	TRBJ2-2
CASSITGLNEQFF	TGCGCCAGCAGCATTACAGGGCTAAATGAGCAGTTCTTC	-	TRBV5-1	TRBJ2-1
CATSRELSGTVHEKLFF	TGTGCCACCAGCAGAGAGTTGTCGGGGACAGTGCATGAAAAACTGTTTTTT	TRBD1	TRBV15	TRBJ1-4